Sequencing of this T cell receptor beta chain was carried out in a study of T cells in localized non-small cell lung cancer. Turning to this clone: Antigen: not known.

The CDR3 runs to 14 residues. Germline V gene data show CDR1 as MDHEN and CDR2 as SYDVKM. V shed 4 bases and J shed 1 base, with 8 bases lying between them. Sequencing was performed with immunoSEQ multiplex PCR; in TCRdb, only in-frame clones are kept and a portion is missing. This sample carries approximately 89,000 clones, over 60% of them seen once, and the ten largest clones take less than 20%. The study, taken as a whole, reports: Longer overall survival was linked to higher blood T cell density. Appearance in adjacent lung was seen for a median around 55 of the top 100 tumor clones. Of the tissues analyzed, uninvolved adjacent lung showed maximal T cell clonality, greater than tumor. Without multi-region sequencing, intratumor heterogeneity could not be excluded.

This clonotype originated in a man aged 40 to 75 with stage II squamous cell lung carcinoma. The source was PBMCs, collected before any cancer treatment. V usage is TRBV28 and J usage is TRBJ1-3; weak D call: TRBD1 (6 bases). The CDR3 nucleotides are TGTGCCAGCAGTTACAGGGTTTCTGGAAACACCATATATTTT. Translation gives CASSYRVSGNTIYF. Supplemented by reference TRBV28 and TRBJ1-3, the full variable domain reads DVKVTQSSRYLVKRTGEKVFLECVQDMDHENMFWYRQDPGLGLRLIYFSYDVKMKEKGDIPEGYSVSREKKERFSLILESASTNQTSMYLCASSYRVSGNTIYFGEGSWLTVV.